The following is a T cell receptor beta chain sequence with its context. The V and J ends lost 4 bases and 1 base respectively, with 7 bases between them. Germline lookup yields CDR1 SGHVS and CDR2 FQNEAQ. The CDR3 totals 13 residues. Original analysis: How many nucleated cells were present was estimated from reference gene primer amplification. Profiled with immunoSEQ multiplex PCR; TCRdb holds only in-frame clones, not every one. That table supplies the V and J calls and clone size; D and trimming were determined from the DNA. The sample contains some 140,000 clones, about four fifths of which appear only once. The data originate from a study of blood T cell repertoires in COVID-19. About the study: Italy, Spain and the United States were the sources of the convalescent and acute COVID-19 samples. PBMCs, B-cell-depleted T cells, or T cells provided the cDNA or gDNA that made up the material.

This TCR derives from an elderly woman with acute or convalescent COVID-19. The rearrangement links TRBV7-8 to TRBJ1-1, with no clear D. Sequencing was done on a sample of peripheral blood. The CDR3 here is CASSYPQNTEAFF. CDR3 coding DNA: TGTGCCAGCAGCTACCCACAGAACACTGAAGCTTTCTTT. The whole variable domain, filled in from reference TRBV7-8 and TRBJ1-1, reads GAGVSQSPRYKVAKRGQDVALRCDPISGHVSLFWYQQALGQGPEFLTYFQNEAQLDKSGLPSDRFFAERPEGSVSTLKIQRTQQEDSAVYLCASSYPQNTEAFFGQGTRLTVV.